The subject of this entry is one T cell receptor beta chain. At the time of sampling, donors were nominally healthy, though unrecorded immune exposures were likely. Trimming cost V 1 base and J 10 bases; bases outside gene matches: 11. CDR1 SGHTA and CDR2 FQGTGA come from the germline V gene. This CDR3 spans 15 amino acids. The sample comes from a study of cytomegalovirus exposure and HLA in healthy donors. Use of 60 Vbeta and 13 Jbeta primers characterized the PCR. TCRdb's copy holds only in-frame clones and misses some; the assay was immunoSEQ multiplex PCR. The sample shows 140,000 to 150,000 clones, about 73% of them seen only once.

The chain carries TRBV7-3 and TRBJ2-7; 9 nucleotides agree with TRBD2. The TCR was taken from a man aged 40-55 years in good health and CMV-seropositive. Specimen: PBMCs. Written as DNA, the CDR3 is TGTGCCAGCAGCTTAAATAGCCTCGCGGGAGGGCCTCAGTACTTC. The encoded protein is CASSLNSLAGGPQYF.